The source of this T cell receptor beta chain is a study of blood T cells in healthy people across ages. Across the study: In model experiments, template switching was able to capture about one barcoded beta molecule for every two T cells that were present.

Broader study findings: From one million sequenced T cells, diversity estimates were lower bounds.

For every donor, a draw yielded 7.5 to 10 milliliters of peripheral blood. Per the germline V gene, CDR1 is DFQATT and CDR2 is SNEGSKA (reference sequence). The CDR3 covers 14 residues. Then a second PCR, running about 6 to 12 cycles, was carried out with a sample-barcoded 5' primer and a J-beta primer mix. Carrying 12 random nucleotides, a template-switch adaptor labeled each individual cDNA molecule. Via MiXCR, TCRdb re-called the 5' RACE reads, giving one row per CDR3 protein. The profile shows fewer than 800,000 distinct CDR3 sequences, around a fifth of them singletons. Details on this clonotype: Its antigen is as yet unknown.

The clonotype comes from a man between 65 and 85 years old in good health. The material sequenced was blood. The chain uses TRBV20-1 and TRBJ2-1; 12 bases fit TRBD1. The J call may be wrong; the DNA end is better matched by TRBJ2-7. CDR3 protein: CSARGGTGGAEQYF. The CDR3 nucleotides are TGCAGTGCTAGAGGGGGGACAGGGGGCGCCGAGCAGTACTTC.